The sequence of this T cell receptor beta chain was determined in a study of blood T cell repertoires in COVID-19. TCRdb keeps only in-frame clones here, not all; method: immunoSEQ multiplex PCR. Of more than 85,000 clones in the sample, approximately 65% were seen once. The material sequenced was peripheral blood. The sequence came from a woman in her fifties or sixties with acute or convalescent COVID-19.

The CDR3 sequence is CASSLVGGGPTEAFF. The CDR3 region has the DNA TGTGCCAGCAGCTTAGTCGGGGGGGGCCCGACTGAAGCTTTCTTT. The rearrangement uses TRBV7-2 and TRBJ1-1; the D gene is possibly TRBD1 (6 bases). This CDR3 region has 15 residues. V was cut by 1 base and J by 5 bases, with 14 bases left in between. Germline V gives CDR1 SGHTA, CDR2 FQGNSA.